This TCR beta chain was found in a study of blood T cell repertoires in COVID-19. In the study overall: Whether acute or convalescent, the COVID-19 samples came from the United States, Italy and Spain. From T cells, B-cell-depleted T cells, or PBMCs came the material, which was cDNA or gDNA.

As processed by the authors: Using reference gene primer amplification, nucleated cell counts were estimated. The method was immunoSEQ multiplex PCR; TCRdb's version includes in-frame clones alone and lacks a portion of them. V and J calls plus clone size are reproduced from that table; the DNA served to infer D and trimming. The sample holds around 170,000 clones, around 74% seen once. Germline assignment: CDR1 KGHSH and CDR2 LQKENI. V lost 2 bases, J lost 3 bases, and 5 bases lay in between. The CDR3 spans 12 residues. The rearrangement joins TRBV18 to TRBJ2-7; D is unresolved. This TCR was recovered from a woman at least 80 years old with acute or convalescent COVID-19. The sample taken for sequencing was peripheral blood. The CDR3 region has the DNA TGTGCCAGCTCACCAAACATCTACGAGCAGTACTTC. Translating gives CASSPNIYEQYF. The full variable domain, its missing parts supplied by reference TRBV18 and TRBJ2-7, is NAGVMQNPRHLVRRRGQEARLRCSPMKGHSHVYWYRQLPEEGLKFMVYLQKENIIDESGMPKERFSAEFPKEGPSILRIQQVVRGDSAAYFCASSPNIYEQYFGPGTRLTVT.